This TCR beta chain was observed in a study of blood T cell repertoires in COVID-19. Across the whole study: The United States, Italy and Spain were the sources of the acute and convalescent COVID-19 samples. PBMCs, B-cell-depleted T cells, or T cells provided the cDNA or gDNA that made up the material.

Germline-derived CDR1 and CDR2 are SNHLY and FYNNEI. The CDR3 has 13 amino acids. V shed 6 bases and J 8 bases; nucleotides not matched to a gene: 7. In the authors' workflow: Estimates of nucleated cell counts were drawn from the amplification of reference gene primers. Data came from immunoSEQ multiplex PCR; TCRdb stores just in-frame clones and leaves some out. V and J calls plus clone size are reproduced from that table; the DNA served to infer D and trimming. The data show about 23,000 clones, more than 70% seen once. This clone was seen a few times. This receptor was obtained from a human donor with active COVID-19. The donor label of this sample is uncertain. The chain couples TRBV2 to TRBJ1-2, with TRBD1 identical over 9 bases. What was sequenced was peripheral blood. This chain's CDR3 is CASREQGAGGYTF. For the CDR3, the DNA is TGTGCCAGCAGGGAACAGGGGGCGGGAGGCTACACCTTC.